The source of this T cell receptor beta chain is a study of T-cell memory formation after mild COVID-19. The overall study: For the most part, TCR clusters were specific to one donor.

Study-wide findings and caveats: Mainly CM and EM harbored the contracting CD4+ clones; mainly EMRA harbored the CD8+ ones. Cross-reactive memory appears to have joined, as suggested by some responding clones showing up in pre-infection memory.

TCR alpha and TCR beta cDNA libraries with sample barcodes and UMIs came from 5'RACE using constant-segment primers. TCRdb analysed the 5' RACE reads with MiXCR anew, one entry per CDR3 protein. Of under 450,000 distinct CDR3 sequences listed, 13% to 15% are singletons. Trimming removed 3 bases from V and 4 bases from J, with 11 bases in between. The CDR3 is 14 residues long. Per the germline V gene, CDR1 is LGHNA and CDR2 is YSLEER. This clonotype was counted a few times. Antigen: not known. The chain carries TRBV4-3 and TRBJ2-3; D may be TRBD1 (5 bases). The source of this sequence is a man younger than 35 who had mild COVID-19 (a few samples of this study predate the infection). Cell type and time point are not known. The material sequenced was PBMCs or a T cell subset sorted from them (not recorded which). The DNA of the CDR3 is TGCGCCAGCAGCCAGGTCAGGGATCCAGATACGCAGTATTTT. This codes for CASSQVRDPDTQYF.